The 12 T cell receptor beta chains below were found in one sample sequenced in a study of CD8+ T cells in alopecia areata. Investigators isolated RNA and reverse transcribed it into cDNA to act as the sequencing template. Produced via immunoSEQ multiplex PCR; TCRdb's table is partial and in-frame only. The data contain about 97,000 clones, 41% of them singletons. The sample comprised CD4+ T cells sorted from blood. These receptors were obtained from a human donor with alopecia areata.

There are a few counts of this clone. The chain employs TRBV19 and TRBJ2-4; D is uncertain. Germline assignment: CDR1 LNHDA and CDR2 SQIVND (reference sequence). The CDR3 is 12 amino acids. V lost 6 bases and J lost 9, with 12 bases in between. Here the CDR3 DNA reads TGTGCCAGTAGCGGCGATTTTGGCATTCAGTACTTC. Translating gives CASSGDFGIQYF.

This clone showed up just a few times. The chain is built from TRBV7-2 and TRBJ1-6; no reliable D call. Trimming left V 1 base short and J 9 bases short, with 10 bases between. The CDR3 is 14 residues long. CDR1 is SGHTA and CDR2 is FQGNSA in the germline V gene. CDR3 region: CASSLEPSGSPLHF. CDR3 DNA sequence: TGTGCCAGCAGCTTAGAACCAAGCGGTTCACCCCTCCACTTT.

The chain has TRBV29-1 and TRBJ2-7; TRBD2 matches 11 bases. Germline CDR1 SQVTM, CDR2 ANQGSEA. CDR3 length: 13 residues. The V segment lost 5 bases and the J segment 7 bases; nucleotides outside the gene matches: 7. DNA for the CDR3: TGCAGCGTTACTAGCGGGAGAGGGTGGGAGCAGTACTTC. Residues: CSVTSGRGWEQYF.

The CDR3 coding sequence is TGCGCCAGCAGCTTACAGGGATATCGAGGACTGTTTTTT. Its protein product is CASSLQGYRGLFF. The chain employs TRBV5-1 and TRBJ1-4; D may be TRBD1 (6 bases). The CDR3 loop spans 13 amino acids. Trimming removed 2 bases at V and 13 bases at J, with 15 bases between. Germline CDR1 is SGHRS and CDR2 is YFSETQ.

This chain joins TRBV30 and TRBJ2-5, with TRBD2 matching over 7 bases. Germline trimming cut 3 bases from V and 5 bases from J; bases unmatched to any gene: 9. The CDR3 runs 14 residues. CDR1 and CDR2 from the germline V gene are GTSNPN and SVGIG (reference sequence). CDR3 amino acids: CAWRWRGGGETQYF. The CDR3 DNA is TGTGCCTGGAGGTGGCGTGGGGGAGGGGAGACCCAGTACTTC.

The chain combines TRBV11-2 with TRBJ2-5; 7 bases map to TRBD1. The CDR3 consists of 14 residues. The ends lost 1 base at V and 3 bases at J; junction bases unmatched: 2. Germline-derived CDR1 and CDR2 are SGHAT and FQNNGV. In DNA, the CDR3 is TGTGCCAGCAGCTTAGCGGGGACAGAAGAGACCCAGTACTTC. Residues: CASSLAGTEETQYF.

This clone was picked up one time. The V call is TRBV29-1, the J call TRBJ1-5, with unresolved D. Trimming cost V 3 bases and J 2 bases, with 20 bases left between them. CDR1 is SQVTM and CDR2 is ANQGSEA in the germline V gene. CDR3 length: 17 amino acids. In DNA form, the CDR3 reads TGCAGCGTTGATAAGGGAAGGTTTTTATGGCGCAATCAGCCCCAGCATTTT. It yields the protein CSVDKGRFLWRNQPQHF.

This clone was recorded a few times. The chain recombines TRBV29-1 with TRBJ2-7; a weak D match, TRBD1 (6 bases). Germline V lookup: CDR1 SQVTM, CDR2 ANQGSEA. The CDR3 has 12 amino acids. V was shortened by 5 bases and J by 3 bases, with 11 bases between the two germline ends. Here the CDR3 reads CSVRKGVYEQYF. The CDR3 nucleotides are TGCAGCGTTCGGAAGGGGGTCTACGAGCAGTACTTC.

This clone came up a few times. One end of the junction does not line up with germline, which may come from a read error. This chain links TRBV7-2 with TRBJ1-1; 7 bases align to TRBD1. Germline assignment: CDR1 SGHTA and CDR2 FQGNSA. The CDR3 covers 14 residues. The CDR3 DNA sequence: TGTGCCAGCAGCCTGCCCGGGACAGACCTTTCCACCCCCTTT. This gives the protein CASSLPGTDLSTPF.

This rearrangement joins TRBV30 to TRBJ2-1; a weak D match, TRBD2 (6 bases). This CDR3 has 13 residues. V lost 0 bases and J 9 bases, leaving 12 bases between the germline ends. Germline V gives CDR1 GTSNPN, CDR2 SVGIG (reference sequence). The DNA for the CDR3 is TGTGCCTGGAGTGTGGAGGGTGGTGGTGAGCAGTTCTTC. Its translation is CAWSVEGGGEQFF.

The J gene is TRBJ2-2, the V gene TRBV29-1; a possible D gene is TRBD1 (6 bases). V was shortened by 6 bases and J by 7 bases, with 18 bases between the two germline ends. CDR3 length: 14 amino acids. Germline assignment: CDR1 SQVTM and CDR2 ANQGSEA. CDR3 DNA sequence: TGCAGCGTAGGGGTGAATACAGGGAGCGGGGAGCTGTTTTTT. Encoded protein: CSVGVNTGSGELFF.

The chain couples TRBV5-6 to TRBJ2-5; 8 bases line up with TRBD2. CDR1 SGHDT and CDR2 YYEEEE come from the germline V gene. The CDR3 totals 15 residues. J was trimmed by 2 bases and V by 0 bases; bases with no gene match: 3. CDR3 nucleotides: TGTGCCAGCAGCTTGGCCGGGAGGGGGCAAGAGACCCAGTACTTC. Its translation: CASSLAGRGQETQYF.